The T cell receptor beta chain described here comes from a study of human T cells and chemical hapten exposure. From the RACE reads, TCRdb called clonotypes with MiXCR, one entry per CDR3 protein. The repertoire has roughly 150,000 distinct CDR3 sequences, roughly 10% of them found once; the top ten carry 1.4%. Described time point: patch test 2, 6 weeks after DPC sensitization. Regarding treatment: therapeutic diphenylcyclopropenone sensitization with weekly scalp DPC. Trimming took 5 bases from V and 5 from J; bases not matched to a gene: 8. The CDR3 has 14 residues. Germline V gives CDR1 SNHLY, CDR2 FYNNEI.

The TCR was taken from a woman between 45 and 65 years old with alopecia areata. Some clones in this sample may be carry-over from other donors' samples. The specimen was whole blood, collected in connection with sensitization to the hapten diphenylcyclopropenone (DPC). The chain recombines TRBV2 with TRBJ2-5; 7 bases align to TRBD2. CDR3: CASSRGRNEETQYF. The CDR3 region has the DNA TGTGCCAGCAGTCGCGGGAGAAACGAGGAGACCCAGTACTTC.